This T cell receptor beta chain was observed in a study of CD8 T cell repertoires and HIV-1 epitope variants. Study background: Twenty-five autologous and known Gag and Nef epitope variant peptides each stimulated T cells separately. Controls included no peptide, Ebola AY9 epitope, and a CMV, EBV, flu pool. 1M T cells were kept uncultured as a baseline.

Turning to this clone: Antigen unknown.

Libraries were prepared by immunoSEQ multiplex PCR; TCRdb keeps only in-frame clonotypes and omits some of them. This table has 5,000 to 6,500 clones, about three fifths appearing once. Germline lookup yields CDR1 SEHNR and CDR2 FQNEAQ (reference sequence). V lost 2 bases and J lost 5; bases outside the gene matches: 7. The CDR3 extends over 16 amino acids. The sample comprised cultured CD8+ T cells derived from PBMCs. The chain combines TRBV7-9 with TRBJ2-2; 8 bases are a match to TRBD2. This sequence was found in a male donor with HIV. The DNA for the CDR3 is TGTGCCAGCAGCTTAATACTAGCGGCAACGACCGGGGAGCTGTTTTTT. Encoded protein: CASSLILAATTGELFF.